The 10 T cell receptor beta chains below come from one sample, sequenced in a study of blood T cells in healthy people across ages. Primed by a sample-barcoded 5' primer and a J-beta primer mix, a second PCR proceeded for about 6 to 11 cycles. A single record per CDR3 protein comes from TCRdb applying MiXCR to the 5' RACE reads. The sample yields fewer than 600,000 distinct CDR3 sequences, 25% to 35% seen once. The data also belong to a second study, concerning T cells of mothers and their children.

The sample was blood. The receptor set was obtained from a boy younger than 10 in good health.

The CDR3 loop is CASSLLGLPGETQYF. DNA of the CDR3: TGTGCCAGCAGTTTATTGGGGCTCCCCGGAGAGACCCAGTACTTC. V usage is TRBV12-3 or TRBV12-4 and J usage is TRBJ2-5; possibly TRBD1 for D (5 bases). The V gene lost 2 bases and the J gene lost 4 bases, with 14 bases spanning the gap. This CDR3 spans 15 amino acids.

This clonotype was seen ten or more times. For the CDR3, the DNA is TGTGCCAGCAGCTTCGGGGGGTACCAAGAGACCCAGTACTTC. Translated, it gives CASSFGGYQETQYF. This chain connects TRBV7-2 to TRBJ2-5, with 7 nucleotides matching TRBD2. Germline lookup yields CDR1 SGHTA and CDR2 FQGNSA. The CDR3 is 14 residues long. V shed 3 bases and J 0 bases; nucleotides not matched to a gene: 1.

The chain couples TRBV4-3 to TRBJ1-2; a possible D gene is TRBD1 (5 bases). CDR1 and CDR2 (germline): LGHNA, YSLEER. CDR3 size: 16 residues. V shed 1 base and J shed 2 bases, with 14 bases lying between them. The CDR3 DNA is TGCGCCAGCAGCCAAGGATACGACAGAAAGAACTATGGCTACACCTTC. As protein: CASSQGYDRKNYGYTF.

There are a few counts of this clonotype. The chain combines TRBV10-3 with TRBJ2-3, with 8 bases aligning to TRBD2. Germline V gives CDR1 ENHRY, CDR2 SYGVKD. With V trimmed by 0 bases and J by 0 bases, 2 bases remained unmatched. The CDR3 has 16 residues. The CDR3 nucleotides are TGTGCCATCAGTGAGTCAGCGGGAGATAGCACAGATACGCAGTATTTT. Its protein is CAISESAGDSTDTQYF.

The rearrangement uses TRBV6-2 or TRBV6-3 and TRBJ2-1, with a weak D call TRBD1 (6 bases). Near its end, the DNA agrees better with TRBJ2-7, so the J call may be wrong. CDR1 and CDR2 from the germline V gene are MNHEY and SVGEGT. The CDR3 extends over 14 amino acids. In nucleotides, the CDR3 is TGTGCCAGCAGGCAGAGAAGAGGGGGCTACGAGCAGTACTTC. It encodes CASRQRRGGYEQYF.

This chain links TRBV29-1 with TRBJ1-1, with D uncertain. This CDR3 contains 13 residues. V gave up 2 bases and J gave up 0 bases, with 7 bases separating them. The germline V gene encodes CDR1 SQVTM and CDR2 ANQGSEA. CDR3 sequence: CSVEPRLNTEAFF. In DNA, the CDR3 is TGCAGCGTTGAACCAAGGCTGAACACTGAAGCTTTCTTT.

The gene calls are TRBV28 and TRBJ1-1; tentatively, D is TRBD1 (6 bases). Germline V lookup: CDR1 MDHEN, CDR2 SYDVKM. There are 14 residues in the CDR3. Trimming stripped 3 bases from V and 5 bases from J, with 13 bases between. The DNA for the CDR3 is TGTGCCAGCAGTTTTCGAGGGGGATTGACTGAAGCTTTCTTT. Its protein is CASSFRGGLTEAFF.

For the CDR3, the DNA is TGTGCCAGCAGTTACTCGGAGGGTAACACTGAAGCTTTCTTT. Its protein product is CASSYSEGNTEAFF. The chain couples TRBV6-6 to TRBJ1-1; the D is unclear. The CDR3 totals 14 residues. Germline V gene lookup returns CDR1 MNHNY and CDR2 SVGAGI (reference sequence). Trimming left V 0 bases short and J 2 bases short, with 7 bases between.

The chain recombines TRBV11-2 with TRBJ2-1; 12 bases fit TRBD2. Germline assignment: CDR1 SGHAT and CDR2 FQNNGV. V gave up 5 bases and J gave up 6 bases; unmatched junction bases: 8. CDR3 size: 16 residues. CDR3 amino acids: CASSPKLAGGFNEQFF. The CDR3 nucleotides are TGTGCCAGCAGCCCCAAACTAGCGGGAGGATTCAATGAGCAGTTCTTC.

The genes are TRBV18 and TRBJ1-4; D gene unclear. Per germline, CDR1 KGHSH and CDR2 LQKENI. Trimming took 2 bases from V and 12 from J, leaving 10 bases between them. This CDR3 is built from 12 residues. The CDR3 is CASSPGKWELFF. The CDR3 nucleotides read TGTGCCAGCTCACCAGGGAAGTGGGAACTGTTTTTT.